This T cell receptor beta chain is from a study of T cells in Graves' hyperthyroidism and ophthalmopathy. Together with thyroid ultrasound, orbital computed tomography, serum thyroxine and TRAb, clinical symptoms were used for diagnoses. V shed 2 bases and J shed 0 bases, with 13 bases lying between them. The CDR3 contains 17 residues. Germline CDR1 reads SGHTA; CDR2 reads FQGTGA. Study-level findings and limits: Most thyroid clonotypes that were expanded above 0.001 also turned up in blood.

In the case of this clonotype: Its antigen is still unknown.

RNA transcripts yielded amplified TCR beta CDR3 regions. First-round RT-PCR targeting the TCR CDR3 was performed with the HTBI primer set. Each CDR3 protein gets one entry after TCRdb re-called the multiplex PCR reads with MiXCR. The sample comprises about 640,000 distinct CDR3 sequences, roughly 15% of which are singletons, and approximately 12% rests with the top ten. Source material: blood. This receptor was identified in a woman aged 50 to 60 with Graves' ophthalmopathy. The rearrangement links TRBV7-3 to TRBJ2-2; no clear D. The CDR3 nucleotides read TGTGCCAGCAGCTTAGATCGCAGCTATACGAACACCGGGGAGCTGTTTTTT. The encoded protein is CASSLDRSYTNTGELFF.